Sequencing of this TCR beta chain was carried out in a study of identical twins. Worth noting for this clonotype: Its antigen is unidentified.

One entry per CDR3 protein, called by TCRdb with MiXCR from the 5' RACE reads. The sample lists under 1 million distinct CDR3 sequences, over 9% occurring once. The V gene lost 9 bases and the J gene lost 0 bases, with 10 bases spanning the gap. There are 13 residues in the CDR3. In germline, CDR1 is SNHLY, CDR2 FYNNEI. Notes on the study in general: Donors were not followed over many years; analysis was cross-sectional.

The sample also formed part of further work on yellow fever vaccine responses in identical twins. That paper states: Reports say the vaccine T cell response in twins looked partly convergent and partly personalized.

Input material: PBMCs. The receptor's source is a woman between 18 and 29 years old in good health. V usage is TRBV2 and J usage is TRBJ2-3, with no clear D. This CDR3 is CASCATSTDTQYF. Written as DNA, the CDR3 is TGTGCCAGTTGCGCGACTAGCACAGATACGCAGTATTTT.